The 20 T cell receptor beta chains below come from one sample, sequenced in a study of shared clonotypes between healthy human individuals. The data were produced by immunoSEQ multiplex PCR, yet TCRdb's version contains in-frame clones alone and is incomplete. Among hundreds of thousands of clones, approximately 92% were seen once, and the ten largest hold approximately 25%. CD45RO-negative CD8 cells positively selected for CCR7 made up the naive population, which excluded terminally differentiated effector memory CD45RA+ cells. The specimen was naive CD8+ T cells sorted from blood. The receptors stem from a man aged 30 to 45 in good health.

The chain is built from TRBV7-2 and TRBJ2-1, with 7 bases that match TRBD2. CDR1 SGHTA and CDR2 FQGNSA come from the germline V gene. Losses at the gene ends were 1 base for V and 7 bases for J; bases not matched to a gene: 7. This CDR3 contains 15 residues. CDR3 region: CASSLVAGAGNEQFF. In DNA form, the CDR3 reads TGTGCCAGCAGCTTAGTTGCGGGAGCGGGAAATGAGCAGTTCTTC.

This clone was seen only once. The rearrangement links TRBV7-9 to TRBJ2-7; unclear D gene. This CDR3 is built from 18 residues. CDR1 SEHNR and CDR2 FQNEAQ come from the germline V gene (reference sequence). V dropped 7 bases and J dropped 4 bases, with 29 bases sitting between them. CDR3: CASTPLFEGLGVQYEQYF. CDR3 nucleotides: TGTGCCAGCACCCCTTTGTTCGAAGGGCTAGGTGTTCAGTACGAGCAGTACTTC.

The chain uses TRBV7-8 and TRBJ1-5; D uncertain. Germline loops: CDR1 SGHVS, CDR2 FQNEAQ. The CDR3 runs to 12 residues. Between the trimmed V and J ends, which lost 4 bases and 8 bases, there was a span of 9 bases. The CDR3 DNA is TGTGCCAGCAGCTCGGAAGTTGAGCCCCAGCATTTT. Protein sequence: CASSSEVEPQHF.

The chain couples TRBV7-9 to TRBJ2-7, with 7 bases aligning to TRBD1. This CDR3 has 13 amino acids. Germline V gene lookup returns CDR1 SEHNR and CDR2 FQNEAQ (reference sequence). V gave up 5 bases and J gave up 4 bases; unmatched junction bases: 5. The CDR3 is CASSHPQGYEQYF. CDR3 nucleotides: TGTGCCAGCAGCCACCCACAGGGGTACGAGCAGTACTTC.

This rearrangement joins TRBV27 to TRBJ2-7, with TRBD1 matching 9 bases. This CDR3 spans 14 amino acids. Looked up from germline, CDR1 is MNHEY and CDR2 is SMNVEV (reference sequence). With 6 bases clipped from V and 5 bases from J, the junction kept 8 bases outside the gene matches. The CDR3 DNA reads TGTGCCAGCAGAGGGACAGGGTTCATTGACGAGCAGTACTTC. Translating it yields CASRGTGFIDEQYF.

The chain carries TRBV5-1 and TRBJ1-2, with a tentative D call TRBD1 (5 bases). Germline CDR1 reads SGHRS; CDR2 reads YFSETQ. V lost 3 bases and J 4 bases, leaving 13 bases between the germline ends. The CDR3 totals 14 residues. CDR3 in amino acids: CASSYNKQAYGYTF. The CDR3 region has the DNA TGCGCCAGCAGCTACAATAAACAGGCCTATGGCTACACCTTC.

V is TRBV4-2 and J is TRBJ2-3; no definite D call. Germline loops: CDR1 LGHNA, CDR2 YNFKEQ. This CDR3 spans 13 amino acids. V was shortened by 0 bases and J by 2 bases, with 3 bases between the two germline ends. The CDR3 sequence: CASSQESTDTQYF. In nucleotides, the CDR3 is TGTGCCAGCAGCCAAGAGTCCACAGATACGCAGTATTTT.

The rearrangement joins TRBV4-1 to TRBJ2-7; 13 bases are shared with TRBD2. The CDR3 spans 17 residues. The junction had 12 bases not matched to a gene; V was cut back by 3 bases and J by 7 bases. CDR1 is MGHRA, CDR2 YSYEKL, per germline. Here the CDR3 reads CASSQGLPGLAGIEQYF. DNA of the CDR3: TGCGCCAGCAGCCAGGGATTACCGGGACTAGCGGGAATAGAGCAGTACTTC.

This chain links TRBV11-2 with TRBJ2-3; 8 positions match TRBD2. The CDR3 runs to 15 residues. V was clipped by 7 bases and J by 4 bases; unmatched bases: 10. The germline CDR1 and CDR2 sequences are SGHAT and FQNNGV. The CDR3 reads CASTRAPGGADTQYF. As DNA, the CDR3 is TGTGCCAGCACCCGTGCCCCGGGGGGGGCAGATACGCAGTATTTT.

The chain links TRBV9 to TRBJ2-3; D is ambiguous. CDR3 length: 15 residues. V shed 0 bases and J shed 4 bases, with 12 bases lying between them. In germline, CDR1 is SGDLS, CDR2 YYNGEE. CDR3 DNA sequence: TGTGCCAGCAGCGTAGAAGGTAGGGCCGCAGATACGCAGTATTTT. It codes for CASSVEGRAADTQYF.

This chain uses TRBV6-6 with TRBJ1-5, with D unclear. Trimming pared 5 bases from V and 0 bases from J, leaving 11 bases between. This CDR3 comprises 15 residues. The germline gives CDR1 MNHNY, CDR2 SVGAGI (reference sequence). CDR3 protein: CASSGGLNSNQPQHF. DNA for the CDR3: TGTGCCAGCAGTGGCGGGCTGAATAGCAATCAGCCCCAGCATTTT.

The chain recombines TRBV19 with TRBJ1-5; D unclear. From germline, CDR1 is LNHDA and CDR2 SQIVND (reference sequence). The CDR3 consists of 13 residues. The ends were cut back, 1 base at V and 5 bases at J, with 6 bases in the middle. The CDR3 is CASSIAVYQPQHF. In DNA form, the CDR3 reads TGTGCCAGTAGTATAGCGGTGTATCAGCCCCAGCATTTT.

The chain's CDR3 is CASSSGLAGSYEQYF. In DNA form, the CDR3 reads TGTGCCAGCAGCTCGGGACTAGCGGGTTCCTACGAGCAGTACTTC. The chain uses TRBV7-2 and TRBJ2-7, with TRBD2 matching 12 bases. This CDR3 comprises 15 residues. The J segment lost 1 base and the V segment lost 4 bases, leaving 2 bases of the junction unmatched. CDR1 and CDR2 (germline): SGHTA, FQGNSA.

This CDR3 reads CASSLPSGGSYEQYF. The CDR3 coding sequence is TGTGCCAGCAGCTTACCCAGCGGGGGCTCCTACGAGCAGTACTTC. The chain couples TRBV7-9 to TRBJ2-7; TRBD2 matches at 8 bases. This CDR3 spans 15 amino acids. V shed 2 bases and J 0 bases; nucleotides not matched to a gene: 3. Looked up from germline, CDR1 is SEHNR and CDR2 is FQNEAQ (reference sequence).

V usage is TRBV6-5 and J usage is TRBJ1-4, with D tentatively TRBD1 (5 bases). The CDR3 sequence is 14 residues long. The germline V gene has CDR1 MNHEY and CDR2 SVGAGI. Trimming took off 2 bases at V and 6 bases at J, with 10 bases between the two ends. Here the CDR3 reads CASSYLRGDEKLFF. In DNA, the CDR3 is TGTGCCAGCAGTTACCTCCGAGGGGATGAAAAACTGTTTTTT.

The CDR3 protein is CASSFAPSGSTTYEQYF. DNA for the CDR3: TGTGCCAGCAGCTTTGCGCCTAGCGGGAGCACGACCTACGAGCAGTACTTC. The genes are TRBV7-2 and TRBJ2-7; 10 bases map to TRBD2. The CDR3 spans 17 residues. V shed 3 bases, J shed 2 bases, and the junction held 10 bases outside the gene matches. Germline CDR1 reads SGHTA; CDR2 reads FQGNSA.

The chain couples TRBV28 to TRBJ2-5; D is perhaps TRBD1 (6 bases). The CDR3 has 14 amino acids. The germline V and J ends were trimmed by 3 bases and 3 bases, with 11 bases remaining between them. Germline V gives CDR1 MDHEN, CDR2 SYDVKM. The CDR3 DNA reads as TGTGCCAGCAGTTTGGGTTACAGGGAAGAGACCCAGTACTTC. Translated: CASSLGYREETQYF.

The DNA for the CDR3 is TGTGCCACCAGCAAGGACAGGGCCACCTACGAGCAGTACTTC. Amino acid sequence: CATSKDRATYEQYF. The V and J genes are TRBV15 and TRBJ2-7; 8 bases align to TRBD1. This CDR3 is built from 14 residues. Trimming at V came to 4 bases and at J to 2 bases, leaving 4 bases not matched to a gene. Germline CDR1 and CDR2: LNHNV and YYDKDF (reference sequence).

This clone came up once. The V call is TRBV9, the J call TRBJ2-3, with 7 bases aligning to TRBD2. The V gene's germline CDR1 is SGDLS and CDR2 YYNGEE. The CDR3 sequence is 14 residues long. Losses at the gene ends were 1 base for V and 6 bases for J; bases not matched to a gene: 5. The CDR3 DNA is TGTGCCAGCAGCGTAACGGGAGGAGGGGATACGCAGTATTTT. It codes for CASSVTGGGDTQYF.

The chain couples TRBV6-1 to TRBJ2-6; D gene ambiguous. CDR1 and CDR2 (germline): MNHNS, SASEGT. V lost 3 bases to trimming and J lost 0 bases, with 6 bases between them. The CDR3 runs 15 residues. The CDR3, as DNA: TGTGCCAGCAGTGATGACCCCTCTGGGGCCAACGTCCTGACTTTC. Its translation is CASSDDPSGANVLTF.